This is a list of T cell receptor beta chains from one sample in a study of blood T cell repertoires in COVID-19. Some clones are missing from TCRdb's copy, which holds only in-frame ones; the method was immunoSEQ multiplex PCR. The sample records around 180,000 clones, 82% being singletons. Sequenced: peripheral blood. All receptors derive from a woman over 75 with active or convalescent COVID-19. Both conserved end residues are part of each CDR3. The D gene is left open where the match is weak. Clone size is shown for a subset of rows, as once, few, many or a class of expanded clone.

>TRBV6-6|TRBJ2-3|NA|NA
CASSYYGDTQYF
TGTGCCAGCAGTTACTACGGGGATACGCAGTATTTT
>TRBV18|TRBJ1-2|NA|TRBD1
CASSQGTGAGYGYTF
TGTGCCAGCTCACAGGGGACAGGGGCTGGCTATGGCTACACCTTC
>TRBV4-1|TRBJ2-3|NA|NA
CASSQAGVSDTQYF
TGCGCCAGCAGCCAAGCGGGTGTGTCAGATACGCAGTATTTT
>TRBV27|TRBJ1-4|NA|NA
CASSSVATNEKLFF
TGTGCCAGCAGTTCAGTCGCAACTAATGAAAAACTGTTTTTT
>TRBV28|TRBJ1-5|NA|NA
CASSIPGLTDKQPQHF
TGTGCCAGCAGTATTCCGGGACTGACTGACAAACAGCCCCAGCATTTT
>TRBV10-3|TRBJ1-5|NA|TRBD1
CAISKTGENNQPQHF
TGTGCCATCAGTAAGACAGGGGAAAACAATCAGCCCCAGCATTTT
>TRBV2|TRBJ1-2|NA|TRBD1
CASSDYSGGYGYTF
TGTGCCAGCAGTGACTATTCAGGGGGATATGGCTACACCTTC
>TRBV9|TRBJ2-7|NA|NA
CASSARGSWDEQYF
TGTGCCAGCAGCGCTCGGGGGTCGTGGGACGAGCAGTACTTC
>TRBV19|TRBJ1-4|NA|NA
CASSPHSAGNREKLFF
TGTGCCAGTAGTCCCCATTCCGCGGGGAATCGGGAAAAACTGTTTTTT
>TRBV6-1|TRBJ2-1|few|NA
CASSATGSNEQFF
TGTGCCAGCAGTGCCACAGGATCCAATGAGCAGTTCTTC
>TRBV5-1|TRBJ2-5|NA|NA
CASSLASGEETQYF
TGCGCCAGCAGCTTGGCCTCAGGGGAGGAGACCCAGTACTTC
>TRBV7-9|TRBJ1-2|NA|NA
CASSPAGGLVGYTF
TGTGCCAGCAGCCCTGCCGGGGGGTTAGTTGGCTACACCTTC
>TRBV9|TRBJ1-1|NA|NA
CASRGSGGGTEAFF
TGTGCCAGCAGGGGATCGGGGGGCGGCACTGAAGCTTTCTTT
>TRBV10-1|TRBJ2-7|NA|NA
CASSRSGEFYEQYF
TGCGCCAGCAGTCGGAGCGGTGAATTCTACGAGCAGTACTTC
>TRBV27|TRBJ2-1|NA|TRBD2
CASSLSSRRRETGNEQFF
TGTGCCAGCAGTTTATCGAGCCGTAGGCGGGAGACGGGAAATGAGCAGTTCTTC
>TRBV11-2|TRBJ2-7|NA|NA
CASSLGARSGEQYF
TGTGCCAGCAGCTTAGGCGCAAGATCGGGCGAGCAGTACTTC
>TRBV5-6|TRBJ1-6|NA|TRBD1
CASSLPGTAKNSPLHF
TGTGCCAGCAGCTTACCCGGGACAGCTAAGAATTCACCCCTCCACTTT
>TRBV12-3/TRBV12-4|TRBJ1-2|few|NA
CASSFRRYGYTF
TGTGCCAGCAGTTTTCGTCGCTATGGCTACACCTTC
>TRBV5-6|TRBJ2-5|NA|NA
CASSLTELQGVETQYF
TGTGCCAGCAGCTTGACTGAGCTACAGGGTGTAGAGACCCAGTACTTC
>TRBV5-1|TRBJ2-3|NA|TRBD2
CASTTGGGRGTDTQYF
TGCGCCAGCACCACGGGGGGAGGACGCGGCACAGATACGCAGTATTTT
>TRBV28|TRBJ1-1|NA|NA
CASSHREGGNTEAFF
TGTGCCAGCAGTCACCGGGAGGGGGGAAACACTGAAGCTTTCTTT
>TRBV5-1|TRBJ1-1|NA|NA
CASSSDGQRTEAFF
TGCGCCAGCAGCTCGGACGGACAGCGCACTGAAGCTTTCTTT
>TRBV7-9|TRBJ2-1|NA|TRBD2
CAITILAGLDEQFF
TGTGCCATCACAATTCTAGCGGGACTGGATGAGCAGTTCTTC